These T cell receptor beta chains were read from a single sample in a study of technical replicates of blood from several donors. Some clones are missing from TCRdb's copy, which holds only in-frame ones; the method was immunoSEQ multiplex PCR. The sample includes more than 80,000 clones, roughly 95% of them seen just once. Sequenced sample: T cells isolated from PBMCs. The source of these receptors is a human donor in good health. The CDR3 runs from the conserved cysteine through the conserved F or W. The order of the fields is clone size, V gene, J gene, D gene, CDR3 DNA, CDR3 protein. A D gene is named only where the DNA matches it firmly. Clone size is stated in some rows and not others, as once, few, many or a class when expanded.

abundance: NA
v_gene: TRBV5-1
j_gene: TRBJ1-5
d_gene: NA
CDR3nt: TGCGCCAGCAGCTTGGCGGGGGTCGGTCAGCCCCAGCATTTT
CDR3aa: CASSLAGVGQPQHF

abundance: NA
v_gene: TRBV7-6
j_gene: TRBJ2-1
d_gene: TRBD2
CDR3nt: TGTGCCAGCAGCGCATGGCCCGGGACTAGCAACAATGAGCAGTTCTTC
CDR3aa: CASSAWPGTSNNEQFF

abundance: NA
v_gene: TRBV5-6
j_gene: TRBJ2-2
d_gene: TRBD1
CDR3nt: TGTGCCAGCAGCTGGGGACAGTACCCCGGGGAGCTGTTTTTT
CDR3aa: CASSWGQYPGELFF

abundance: NA
v_gene: TRBV25-1
j_gene: TRBJ2-5
d_gene: NA
CDR3nt: TGTGCCAGCAGTGGCGGGGGCTGGGAGACCCAGTACTTC
CDR3aa: CASSGGGWETQYF

abundance: NA
v_gene: TRBV13
j_gene: TRBJ2-3
d_gene: TRBD2
CDR3nt: TGTGCCAGCAGCTTAGAGATTCTAGCGGGGGAGACAGATACGCAGTATTTT
CDR3aa: CASSLEILAGETDTQYF

abundance: NA
v_gene: TRBV19
j_gene: TRBJ2-2
d_gene: TRBD1
CDR3nt: TGTGCCAGTAGTCTAGGGGGCGCCGGCACCGGGGAGCTGTTTTTT
CDR3aa: CASSLGGAGTGELFF

abundance: NA
v_gene: TRBV19
j_gene: TRBJ2-7
d_gene: NA
CDR3nt: TGTGCCAGTACCTCGCCCGGGACAAATTTCGGCGAGCAGTACTTC
CDR3aa: CASTSPGTNFGEQYF

abundance: NA
v_gene: TRBV5-1
j_gene: TRBJ1-2
d_gene: TRBD1
CDR3nt: TGCGCCAGCAGCTTGCGACAGGGGGTCGATGGCTACACCTTC
CDR3aa: CASSLRQGVDGYTF

abundance: NA
v_gene: TRBV5-1
j_gene: TRBJ2-1
d_gene: NA
CDR3nt: TGCGCCAGCAGCTTGGAACAGCCCCGGGGAAATGAGCAGTTCTTC
CDR3aa: CASSLEQPRGNEQFF

abundance: NA
v_gene: TRBV11-3
j_gene: TRBJ1-6
d_gene: NA
CDR3nt: TGTGCCAGCAGTCAACAGCTGAGAAGCTCCTATAATTCACCCCTCCACTTT
CDR3aa: CASSQQLRSSYNSPLHF

abundance: NA
v_gene: TRBV29-1
j_gene: TRBJ2-1
d_gene: NA
CDR3nt: TGCAGCGTTGTCCTGGGACTGAATGAGCAGTTCTTC
CDR3aa: CSVVLGLNEQFF

abundance: once
v_gene: TRBV2
j_gene: TRBJ2-7
d_gene: NA
CDR3nt: TGTGCCAGCAGTGTGTCCCTAGGCTACGAGCAGTACTTC
CDR3aa: CASSVSLGYEQYF

abundance: once
v_gene: TRBV7-9
j_gene: TRBJ2-3
d_gene: TRBD2
CDR3nt: TGTGCCAGCATCCACCAGAACCAGCGGGGGAACACAGATACGCAGTATTTT
CDR3aa: CASIHQNQRGNTDTQYF

abundance: NA
v_gene: TRBV27
j_gene: TRBJ1-3
d_gene: TRBD1
CDR3nt: TGTGCCAGCAGCCGGACAGGGGCTGGAAACACCATATATTTT
CDR3aa: CASSRTGAGNTIYF

abundance: NA
v_gene: TRBV27
j_gene: TRBJ2-7
d_gene: NA
CDR3nt: TGTGCCAGCAGTTTAGTTTCGGCAGGGAGGTACTACGAGCAGTACTTC
CDR3aa: CASSLVSAGRYYEQYF

abundance: NA
v_gene: TRBV27
j_gene: TRBJ2-1
d_gene: NA
CDR3nt: TGTGCCAGCAGCGCTAGCGTTTCGGAAAACCATGAGCAGTTCTTC
CDR3aa: CASSASVSENHEQFF

abundance: NA
v_gene: TRBV9
j_gene: TRBJ2-3
d_gene: TRBD2
CDR3nt: TGTGCCAGCAGCCTAGATAGCGGGGCTTCCACAGATACGCAGTATTTT
CDR3aa: CASSLDSGASTDTQYF

abundance: NA
v_gene: TRBV27
j_gene: TRBJ2-1
d_gene: NA
CDR3nt: TGTGCCAGCAGTCCGGGACTGAGCTCCTACAATGAGCAGTTCTTC
CDR3aa: CASSPGLSSYNEQFF

abundance: NA
v_gene: TRBV11-2
j_gene: TRBJ1-5
d_gene: NA
CDR3nt: TGTGCCAGCAGCTTATTTCTTCGTCAGCCCCAGCATTTT
CDR3aa: CASSLFLRQPQHF

abundance: NA
v_gene: TRBV18
j_gene: TRBJ1-1
d_gene: NA
CDR3nt: TGTGCCAGCTCACCTGGTTCCGGGAATGAAGCTTTCTTT
CDR3aa: CASSPGSGNEAFF

abundance: NA
v_gene: TRBV4-1
j_gene: TRBJ2-2
d_gene: TRBD2
CDR3nt: TGCGCCAGCAGCCCCCTAGGGGCGGGGGGGCCCGGGGAGCTGTTTTTT
CDR3aa: CASSPLGAGGPGELFF

abundance: NA
v_gene: TRBV20-1
j_gene: TRBJ1-4
d_gene: NA
CDR3nt: TGCAGTGCCCCTCGGGGTGAAAAACTGTTTTTT
CDR3aa: CSAPRGEKLFF

abundance: NA
v_gene: TRBV19
j_gene: TRBJ2-1
d_gene: TRBD2
CDR3nt: TGTGCCAGTAGTAGGGGACTAGCGGTGACCTACAATGAGCAGTTCTTC
CDR3aa: CASSRGLAVTYNEQFF

abundance: NA
v_gene: TRBV4-1
j_gene: TRBJ2-1
d_gene: TRBD2
CDR3nt: TGCGCCAGTAAGCCCGGGGAAGTAGCGGGGGTTGAGCAGTTCTTC
CDR3aa: CASKPGEVAGVEQFF

abundance: NA
v_gene: TRBV11-2
j_gene: TRBJ2-7
d_gene: TRBD2
CDR3nt: TGTGCCAGCAGCGGGGGGGGACTAGCGGGAGAGGCCGAGCAGTACTTC
CDR3aa: CASSGGGLAGEAEQYF

abundance: NA
v_gene: TRBV5-1
j_gene: TRBJ2-2
d_gene: NA
CDR3nt: TGCGCCAGCAGCTTGACGGGTTTTGAGAACACCGGGGAGCTGTTTTTT
CDR3aa: CASSLTGFENTGELFF

abundance: NA
v_gene: TRBV6-4
j_gene: TRBJ2-1
d_gene: TRBD2
CDR3nt: TGTGCCAGCAGTGAATTGACGGGAGGAGGGGATGAGCAGTTCTTC
CDR3aa: CASSELTGGGDEQFF

abundance: NA
v_gene: TRBV7-9
j_gene: TRBJ2-5
d_gene: NA
CDR3nt: TGTGCCAGCAGCCTTGGTTGGGGCAGGGAGACCCAGTACTTC
CDR3aa: CASSLGWGRETQYF

abundance: once
v_gene: TRBV5-1
j_gene: TRBJ2-3
d_gene: NA
CDR3nt: TGCGCCAGCAGCTTGGTAGGTAGCGCGGTCGGAGATACGCAGTATTTT
CDR3aa: CASSLVGSAVGDTQYF

abundance: NA
v_gene: TRBV5-4
j_gene: TRBJ1-2
d_gene: TRBD1
CDR3nt: TGTGCCAGCAAGTCCCCGACAGGGTCCCCCTATGGCTACACCTTC
CDR3aa: CASKSPTGSPYGYTF

abundance: NA
v_gene: TRBV27
j_gene: TRBJ1-1
d_gene: TRBD1
CDR3nt: TGTGCCAGCAGTTCGTTCAGGGGGCTGGACACTGAAGCTTTCTTT
CDR3aa: CASSSFRGLDTEAFF

abundance: NA
v_gene: TRBV5-5
j_gene: TRBJ1-5
d_gene: TRBD1
CDR3nt: TGTGCCAGCAGCCCACTTGGCGAGACAGGGCGTCTAGATCCCCCCCAGCATTTT
CDR3aa: CASSPLGETGRLDPPQHF

abundance: NA
v_gene: TRBV2
j_gene: TRBJ2-3
d_gene: TRBD2
CDR3nt: TGTGCCAGCAGTGAAACTAGCGGGGGAGATACGCAGTATTTT
CDR3aa: CASSETSGGDTQYF

abundance: NA
v_gene: TRBV14
j_gene: TRBJ2-1
d_gene: TRBD1
CDR3nt: TGTGCCAGCAGCTACGGAACAGGGGGCTACAATGAGCAGTTCTTC
CDR3aa: CASSYGTGGYNEQFF

abundance: NA
v_gene: TRBV27
j_gene: TRBJ1-1
d_gene: NA
CDR3nt: TGTGCCAGCAGCCCTTATGGGGCTGGGAACACTGAAGCTTTCTTT
CDR3aa: CASSPYGAGNTEAFF

abundance: NA
v_gene: TRBV6-1
j_gene: TRBJ2-7
d_gene: NA
CDR3nt: TGTGCCAGCAGCGAAACTTCCGCCGATGCTACCTACGAGCAGTACTTC
CDR3aa: CASSETSADATYEQYF

abundance: NA
v_gene: TRBV6-1
j_gene: TRBJ2-7
d_gene: TRBD2
CDR3nt: TGTGCCAGCAGTGCTAGCGGGAGCTCCTACGAGCAGTACTTC
CDR3aa: CASSASGSSYEQYF

abundance: NA
v_gene: TRBV5-1
j_gene: TRBJ2-7
d_gene: TRBD2
CDR3nt: TGCGCCAGCAGTTTGAGCGGGGTCTACGAGCAGTACTTC
CDR3aa: CASSLSGVYEQYF

abundance: NA
v_gene: TRBV18
j_gene: TRBJ1-6
d_gene: NA
CDR3nt: TGTGCCAGCTCAAGGGCGACAGGAGATTTATCTAATTCACCCCTCCACTTT
CDR3aa: CASSRATGDLSNSPLHF

abundance: NA
v_gene: TRBV30
j_gene: TRBJ1-4
d_gene: NA
CDR3nt: TGTGCCTGGAGCTGGGCGAATACTAATGAAAAACTGTTTTTT
CDR3aa: CAWSWANTNEKLFF

abundance: NA
v_gene: TRBV5-1
j_gene: TRBJ2-1
d_gene: NA
CDR3nt: TGCGCCAGCAGCTTGGCGTTCAGTAACAATGAGCAGTTCTTC
CDR3aa: CASSLAFSNNEQFF

abundance: NA
v_gene: TRBV28
j_gene: TRBJ2-7
d_gene: NA
CDR3nt: TGTGCCAGCAGTTTATCAGGGCGCCGCCTACCCTACGAGCAGTACTTC
CDR3aa: CASSLSGRRLPYEQYF

abundance: NA
v_gene: TRBV29-1
j_gene: TRBJ1-3
d_gene: NA
CDR3nt: TGCAGCGCCAAGGGGTACTCTGGAAACACCATATATTTT
CDR3aa: CSAKGYSGNTIYF

abundance: NA
v_gene: TRBV5-6
j_gene: TRBJ2-4
d_gene: NA
CDR3nt: TGTGCCAGCAGCCTGGACGGAAGCAGGGGAATCGAAAACATTCAGTACTTC
CDR3aa: CASSLDGSRGIENIQYF

abundance: NA
v_gene: TRBV4-1
j_gene: TRBJ2-7
d_gene: TRBD2
CDR3nt: TGCGCCAGCAGCCAAGGGATACTAGCGAAATCCTACGAGCAGTACTTC
CDR3aa: CASSQGILAKSYEQYF

abundance: NA
v_gene: TRBV6-1
j_gene: TRBJ2-3
d_gene: NA
CDR3nt: TGTGCCAGCAGTGAAGGGCAGCGGAGGGCAGATACGCAGTATTTT
CDR3aa: CASSEGQRRADTQYF

abundance: NA
v_gene: TRBV6-5
j_gene: TRBJ2-7
d_gene: NA
CDR3nt: TGTGCCAGCAGTTACAAGTTAGGGGGGGGCGAGCAGTACTTC
CDR3aa: CASSYKLGGGEQYF

abundance: NA
v_gene: TRBV29-1
j_gene: TRBJ2-3
d_gene: NA
CDR3nt: TGCAGCGTTGATCTCCGAGACTCACCCTTCACAGATACGCAGTATTTT
CDR3aa: CSVDLRDSPFTDTQYF

abundance: NA
v_gene: TRBV9
j_gene: TRBJ2-7
d_gene: TRBD2
CDR3nt: TGTGCCAGCAGCGTCGAACCGGGACTAGCCTACGAGCAGTACTTC
CDR3aa: CASSVEPGLAYEQYF

abundance: NA
v_gene: TRBV4-1
j_gene: TRBJ1-1
d_gene: NA
CDR3nt: TGCGCCAGCAGCCGGGGGCTGGCGACTGAAGCTTTCTTT
CDR3aa: CASSRGLATEAFF

abundance: NA
v_gene: TRBV10-3
j_gene: TRBJ2-7
d_gene: NA
CDR3nt: TGTGCCATCAGTGGGGGCGACCTCTACGAGCAGTACTTC
CDR3aa: CAISGGDLYEQYF

abundance: NA
v_gene: TRBV4-2
j_gene: TRBJ1-3
d_gene: NA
CDR3nt: TGTGCCAGCAGCCAAGGGGGGGGGATCGGAAACACCATATATTTT
CDR3aa: CASSQGGGIGNTIYF

abundance: NA
v_gene: TRBV7-8
j_gene: TRBJ2-5
d_gene: NA
CDR3nt: TGTGCCAGCAGCTTAGATCTTGGCCCGGGGACCCAGTACTTC
CDR3aa: CASSLDLGPGTQYF

abundance: NA
v_gene: TRBV6-1
j_gene: TRBJ1-5
d_gene: NA
CDR3nt: TGTGCCAGCAGTGAAGAAACAGATAGCAATCAGCCCCAGCATTTT
CDR3aa: CASSEETDSNQPQHF

abundance: NA
v_gene: TRBV5-6
j_gene: TRBJ1-1
d_gene: NA
CDR3nt: TGTGCCAGCAGCTTGGAGTTCGGGGGGGAAGCTTTCTTT
CDR3aa: CASSLEFGGEAFF

abundance: NA
v_gene: TRBV27
j_gene: TRBJ1-1
d_gene: NA
CDR3nt: TGTGCCAGCAGTCTAGCCCTCGGGGATGTCACTGAAGCTTTCTTT
CDR3aa: CASSLALGDVTEAFF

abundance: NA
v_gene: TRBV4-1
j_gene: TRBJ1-4
d_gene: TRBD1
CDR3nt: TGCGCCAGCAGCCACCTGGGACAGGGTACTAATGAAAAACTGTTTTTT
CDR3aa: CASSHLGQGTNEKLFF